This TCR beta chain came from a study of shared clonotypes between healthy human individuals. Regarding the study as a whole: Deeper or shallower sequencing was expected to change how clonotypes are shared among donors.

Germline V gene lookup returns CDR1 SEHNR and CDR2 FQNEAQ (reference sequence). This CDR3 contains 18 residues. As to this clone: Its antigen is not identified. At one of its ends the junction is not consistent with the germline gene, which may arise from a read error.

Sequencing used immunoSEQ multiplex PCR; TCRdb keeps in-frame clones, though not all of them. The repertoire holds over a million clones, with around 82% as singletons. The origin of this receptor is a young man in good health. Some clones in this sample may be carry-over from other donors' samples. The specimen was memory CD4+ T cells from PBMCs. The sample's subset: CD45RA-negative fraction. The V call is TRBV7-9, the J call TRBJ1-2, with D uncertain. DNA for the CDR3: TGTGCCAGCAGCGTAGCCCGGGCCTCATATGATACTAACTATGGCTACACCTTC. It specifies CASSVARASYDTNYGYTF.